The clone carrying this TCR beta chain was counted once. Its matching antigen is unknown. The data belong to a study of cytomegalovirus exposure and HLA in healthy donors. Vbeta (60) and Jbeta (13) primers were used in the PCR. TCRdb's copy holds only in-frame clones and misses some; the assay was immunoSEQ multiplex PCR. The sample lists approximately 220,000 clones, 80% to 90% occurring once. Notes on the study in general: Upon later analysis, HLA-associated TCR beta chains proved more clonally expanded than other, equally common chains.

CDR1 and CDR2 (germline): SGHTA, FQGNSA. The CDR3 covers 13 residues. V dropped 5 bases and J dropped 4 bases, with 11 bases sitting between them. The TCR comes from a man aged 25 to 45 in good health and CMV-seronegative. This chain connects TRBV7-2 to TRBJ2-5; tentative D call: TRBD1 (6 bases). Sequencing was done on a sample of PBMCs. The CDR3 reads CASSPDRGETQYF. CDR3 DNA: TGTGCCAGCAGCCCGGACAGAGGAGAGACCCAGTACTTC.